The T cell receptor (beta chain) described here comes from a study of early T cells in non-severe SARS-CoV-2 infection. Across the study: Chains were not paired, and sequencing was done on bulk RNA from unsorted whole blood.

Germline values: CDR1 GTSNPN, CDR2 SVGIG (reference sequence). The CDR3 length is 11 residues. Each single cDNA molecule received a unique molecular identifier. TCRdb re-called the 5' RACE reads through MiXCR, storing one row per CDR3 protein. This table has tens of thousands of distinct CDR3 sequences, about 9.5% appearing once. This clonotype came up many times. One junction end disagrees with the germline gene, perhaps due to a read error. The TCR was taken from an adult who was a healthcare worker with PCR-confirmed SARS-CoV-2 infection or an uninfected control (not recorded which). The sample was whole blood, taken at baseline. V gene TRBV30 combines with J gene TRBJ2-7; D is perhaps TRBD2 (5 bases). CDR3 DNA sequence: TGTGCCTGGAGTTCGGGGTACGGGCAGTACTTC. This translates into CAWSSGYGQYF.